This TCR beta chain was found in a study of T cell responses to AZD1222 COVID-19 vaccine. The study's findings and limits: The donor group comprised mostly white British people and more females; the analysis possibly underestimated clonal diversity. Increased Spike-specific TCR breadth and depth were observed after two AZD1222 doses. The CD4 TCRs associated with vaccination extended across spike and predominated at 160-218 and 743-854. Reportedly, nearly half of unique spike TCRs recognized epitopes outside B.1.351/B.1.1.7 mutations.

In the case of this clone: Its specificity is not known.

The V and J ends lost 6 bases and 0 bases, in that order; junction bases with no gene match: 5. Germline values: CDR1 MNHEY, CDR2 SVGAGI. This CDR3 is built from 15 residues. TCRdb's copy holds only in-frame clones and misses some; the assay was immunoSEQ multiplex PCR. The sample lists around 190,000 clones, around 88% seen once, with about 0.53% in the top ten. The sequencing used peripheral blood, collected on day 0 of AZD1222 vaccination. The chain uses TRBV6-5 and TRBJ2-1, with 7 bases lining up with TRBD2. The origin of this receptor is an adult in good health. The CDR3 DNA is TGTGCCAGCAGAAACGGGGGGTCCTCCTACAATGAGCAGTTCTTC. Translated, it gives CASRNGGSSYNEQFF.